This T cell receptor beta chain was documented in a study of blood T cells in healthy people across ages. Sample-barcoded 5' priming and a J-beta primer mix drove a second PCR of about 6 to 12 cycles. TCRdb processed the 5' RACE reads anew with MiXCR; each CDR3 protein has one entry. The sample records 1.5 million to 1.9 million distinct CDR3 sequences, about 45% being singletons. Comment on this clonotype: No antigen is known for it.

Germline values: CDR1 SGDLS, CDR2 YYNGEE. Deletions cut 1 base from V and 5 bases from J, with 12 bases between. The CDR3 is 14 residues long. Study observations and caveats: When set beside aged donors, long-lived donors presented more naive CD4+ cells and higher diversity. Estimates of diversity drawn from one million T cells were considered underestimates.

What was sequenced was blood. The chain employs TRBV9 and TRBJ2-5, with no clear D. This TCR was recovered from a woman between 18 and 29 years old in good health. The CDR3 DNA sequence: TGTGCCAGCAGCGTAAGCGTGGGCCTGGAGACCCAGTACTTC. Translating it yields CASSVSVGLETQYF.